This TCR beta chain was sequenced during a study of blood T cells in healthy people across ages. In germline, CDR1 is KGHDR, CDR2 SFDVKD. Trimming cost V 0 bases and J 2 bases, with 6 bases left between them. The CDR3 has 14 residues. A sample-barcoded 5' primer and a J-beta primer mix were used in a second PCR of about 7 to 12 cycles. TCRdb reprocessed the 5' RACE reads with MiXCR, giving one entry per CDR3 protein. This sample has about 750,000 distinct CDR3 sequences; 50% to 65% occur once, and the top ten carry roughly 40%. The rearrangement links TRBV24-1 to TRBJ1-2; no firm D call. The TCR sequence derives from a man older than 75 in good health. What was sequenced was blood. As DNA, the CDR3 is TGTGCCACCAGTGATTTGCGACGGAACTATGGCTACACCTTC. It encodes CATSDLRRNYGYTF.